This T cell receptor beta chain derives from a study of blood T cell repertoires in COVID-19. Study-wide background: Acute-phase and convalescent COVID-19 samples originated in the United States, Italy and Spain. Nucleic acid was either cDNA or gDNA, and it came from T cells, B-cell-depleted T cells, or PBMCs.

Original processing notes: Amplification of reference gene primers was used by the study to estimate nucleated cell counts. This table comes from immunoSEQ multiplex PCR, and its TCRdb copy is limited to in-frame clones, with some not included. D and trimming come from the DNA, and the V and J calls and clone size come from that table. The sample records 200,000 to 300,000 clones, approximately 78% being singletons. Germline-derived CDR1 and CDR2 are SGHRS and YFSETQ. Between the trimmed V and J ends, which lost 0 bases and 5 bases, there was a span of 11 bases. The CDR3 extends over 14 amino acids. This clone was seen once.

The chain links TRBV5-1 to TRBJ1-2; possibly TRBD1 for D (5 bases). This TCR came from a woman aged 55 to 70 with active or convalescent COVID-19. Sequencing was carried out using peripheral blood. The CDR3 loop reads CASSLEWRGYGYTF. CDR3 coding DNA: TGCGCCAGCAGCTTGGAATGGAGGGGTTATGGCTACACCTTC.